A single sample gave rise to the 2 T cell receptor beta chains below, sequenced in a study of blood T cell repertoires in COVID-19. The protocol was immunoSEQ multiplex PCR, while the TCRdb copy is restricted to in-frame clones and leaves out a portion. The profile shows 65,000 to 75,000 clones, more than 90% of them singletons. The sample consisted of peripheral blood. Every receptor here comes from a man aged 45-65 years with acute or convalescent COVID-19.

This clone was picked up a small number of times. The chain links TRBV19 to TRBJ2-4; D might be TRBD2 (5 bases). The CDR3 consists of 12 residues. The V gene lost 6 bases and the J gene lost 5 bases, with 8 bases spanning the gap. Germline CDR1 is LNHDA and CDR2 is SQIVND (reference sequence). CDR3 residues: CASSVRENIQYF. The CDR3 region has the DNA TGTGCCAGTAGCGTGCGGGAAAACATTCAGTACTTC.

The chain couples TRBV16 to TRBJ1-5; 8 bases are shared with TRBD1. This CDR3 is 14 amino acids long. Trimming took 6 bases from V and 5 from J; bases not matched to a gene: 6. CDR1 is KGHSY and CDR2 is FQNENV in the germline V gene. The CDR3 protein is CASSTQGADQPQHF. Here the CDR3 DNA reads TGTGCCAGCAGTACCCAGGGGGCAGATCAGCCCCAGCATTTT.